A single sample is the source of the 27 T cell receptor beta chains below, sequenced in a study of response to subunit inactivated influenza vaccine. One entry per CDR3 protein results from TCRdb running MiXCR on the RT-PCR reads. Of 860,000 or so distinct CDR3 sequences in the sample, less than 25% were seen once. The sequencing used PBMCs from blood, collected roughly 5 days after vaccination. The receptors originated from a man aged 50 to 59 who received an inactivated influenza vaccine.

The rearrangement links TRBV14 to TRBJ1-4; TRBD1 matches at 9 bases. Germline CDR1 is SGHDN and CDR2 is FVKESK. The CDR3 totals 15 residues. Losses at the gene ends were 3 bases for V and 7 bases for J; bases not matched to a gene: 6. The CDR3 DNA sequence: TGTGCCAGCAGCCAGCAGACAGGGGGGAGTGAAAAACTGTTTTTT. Its translation is CASSQQTGGSEKLFF.

This clonotype occurred a few times. The chain uses TRBV20-1 and TRBJ1-6; D possibly corresponds to TRBD1 (6 bases). Germline V lookup: CDR1 DFQATT, CDR2 SNEGSKA (reference sequence). V dropped 3 bases and J dropped 13 bases, with 13 bases sitting between them. The CDR3 length is 12 residues. The CDR3 DNA reads TGCAGTGCTAGGGGGGCAGGGATGCCCCTCCACTTT. This sequence encodes CSARGAGMPLHF.

The chain joins TRBV7-2 to TRBJ2-7, with D tentatively TRBD1 (5 bases). This CDR3 has 13 residues. CDR1 and CDR2 from the germline V gene are SGHTA and FQGNSA. The V end was cut by 5 bases, the J end by 7 bases, with 15 bases between. CDR3 DNA sequence: TGTGCCAGCAGCCCTAACCCAGGGATGGAGCAGTACTTC. This gives the protein CASSPNPGMEQYF.

Only a few counts were recorded for this clonotype. The CDR3 sequence: CSARDRAGGGYEQYF. CDR3 bases: TGCAGTGCTAGAGATCGGGCGGGGGGAGGATACGAGCAGTACTTC. The genes are TRBV20-1 and TRBJ2-7, with 8 bases that match TRBD2. Germline CDR1 reads DFQATT; CDR2 reads SNEGSKA (reference sequence). The junction had 8 bases not matched to a gene; V was cut back by 0 bases and J by 4 bases. The CDR3 spans 15 residues.

This clonotype has just a few counts. The V and J genes are TRBV7-7 and TRBJ2-5; D unclear. V lost 5 bases, J lost 2 bases, and 15 bases lay in between. Germline assignment: CDR1 SSHAT and CDR2 FNYEAQ (reference sequence). This CDR3 is built from 15 residues. The CDR3 DNA follows: TGTGCCAGCAGCCGATTGGGGATGATTCAAGAGACCCAGTACTTC. It encodes CASSRLGMIQETQYF.

This clonotype was counted a few times. The chain couples TRBV15 to TRBJ2-5, with D unclear. Germline loops: CDR1 LNHNV, CDR2 YYDKDF (reference sequence). Trimming took off 1 base at V and 7 bases at J, with 13 bases between the two ends. The CDR3 spans 14 residues. The CDR3 here is CATSRVQGRATQYF. The DNA of the CDR3 is TGTGCCACCAGCAGAGTCCAAGGGCGCGCGACCCAGTACTTC.

The chain carries TRBV5-1 and TRBJ2-3; 8 nucleotides agree with TRBD1. V dropped 3 bases and J dropped 1; count of bases not matched to a gene: 4. This CDR3 is built from 15 residues. Germline values: CDR1 SGHRS, CDR2 YFSETQ. CDR3 loop: CASSSGQGRTDTQYF. CDR3 DNA: TGCGCCAGCAGCTCCGGACAGGGACGCACAGATACGCAGTATTTT.

The genes are TRBV20-1 and TRBJ2-7; D is tentatively TRBD1 or TRBD2 (5 bases each). Germline CDR1 is DFQATT and CDR2 is SNEGSKA (reference sequence). Trimming cost V 2 bases and J 0 bases, with 14 bases left between them. There are 15 residues in the CDR3. The CDR3 here is CSARSLAGTSYEQYF. CDR3 nucleotide sequence: TGCAGTGCTAGAAGTCTCGCAGGGACCTCCTACGAGCAGTACTTC.

The CDR3 DNA sequence: TGCGCCAGCAGCCCCGGACAGGCCGTGGGCGAGCAGTACTTC. Residues: CASSPGQAVGEQYF. This chain joins TRBV5-1 and TRBJ2-7, with 7 bases fitting TRBD1. CDR1 and CDR2 from the germline V gene are SGHRS and YFSETQ. The CDR3 sequence is 14 residues long. Germline trimming cut 4 bases from V and 6 bases from J; bases unmatched to any gene: 10.

This clonotype showed up just a few times. The chain is built from TRBV20-1 and TRBJ2-1, with D maybe TRBD2 (6 bases). The CDR3 is 14 amino acids. Trimming removed 5 bases from V and 2 bases from J, with 13 bases in between. CDR1 DFQATT and CDR2 SNEGSKA come from the germline V gene (reference sequence). The CDR3 is CSAPGTLPYNEQFF. CDR3 DNA: TGCAGTGCTCCTGGGACTTTACCCTACAATGAGCAGTTCTTC.

This clonotype occurred a few times. The J gene is TRBJ1-5, the V gene TRBV20-1, with a tentative D call TRBD1 (6 bases). V lost 0 bases, J lost 4 bases, and 13 bases lay in between. CDR1 is DFQATT, CDR2 SNEGSKA, per germline (reference sequence). The CDR3 totals 15 residues. The CDR3 region has the DNA TGCAGTGCTAGAGAGTCGGGGGCTAGGAATCAGCCCCAGCATTTT. Residues: CSARESGARNQPQHF.

The chain links TRBV27 to TRBJ2-1; D is perhaps TRBD2 (5 bases). From germline, CDR1 is MNHEY and CDR2 SMNVEV (reference sequence). Trimming left V 2 bases short and J 2 bases short, with 16 bases between. The CDR3 contains 17 residues. In nucleotides, the CDR3 is TGTGCCAGCAGTTTAGTTATTTCTAGCCCTACCTACAATGAGCAGTTCTTC. It translates to CASSLVISSPTYNEQFF.

This chain uses TRBV12-5 with TRBJ2-7, with a tentative D call TRBD1 (8 bases). Germline V lookup: CDR1 LGHNT, CDR2 FRNRAP. V was cut by 6 bases and J by 4 bases, with 22 bases left in between. This CDR3 has 16 amino acids. The CDR3 loop reads CASGLHTGGESYEQYF. For the CDR3, the DNA is TGTGCTAGTGGCCTTCATACAGGGGGGGAATCGTACGAGCAGTACTTC.

A few counts support this clonotype. The chain links TRBV29-1 to TRBJ2-7, with 10 bases identical to TRBD1. J gave up 2 bases and V 6 bases, and 13 bases lay outside the gene matches. The CDR3 extends over 16 amino acids. The germline CDR1 and CDR2 sequences are SQVTM and ANQGSEA. CDR3 amino acids: CSVRSGTGALPYEQYF. The CDR3, as DNA: TGCAGCGTCCGTTCCGGGACAGGGGCCCTCCCCTACGAGCAGTACTTC.

The rearrangement joins TRBV5-1 to TRBJ2-2, with D possibly being TRBD1 (5 bases). V was cut by 0 bases and J by 7 bases, with 13 bases left in between. The CDR3 has 15 residues. Per the germline V gene, CDR1 is SGHRS and CDR2 is YFSETQ. CDR3 region: CASSLESQGIGELFF. The CDR3 coding sequence is TGCGCCAGCAGCTTGGAGTCCCAGGGCATCGGGGAGCTGTTTTTT.

This clonotype has at least ten counts. The V gene is TRBV4-3, the J gene TRBJ2-3; D is unclear. V was cut by 1 base and J by 2 bases, with 10 bases left in between. The germline gives CDR1 LGHNA, CDR2 YSLEER. The CDR3 is made up of 15 amino acids. CDR3 coding DNA: TGCGCCAGCAGCCAAGTGGTCTCCTACACAGATACGCAGTATTTT. Residues: CASSQVVSYTDTQYF.

This clonotype was counted many times. V gene TRBV9 combines with J gene TRBJ2-2; tentative D call: TRBD2 (6 bases). Trimming pared 2 bases from V and 0 bases from J, leaving 8 bases between. The CDR3 runs 15 residues. From germline, CDR1 is SGDLS and CDR2 YYNGEE. CDR3 sequence: CASSVAGTNTGELFF. The DNA of the CDR3 is TGTGCCAGCAGCGTTGCGGGAACGAACACCGGGGAGCTGTTTTTT.

This clonotype was counted once. The chain joins TRBV7-8 to TRBJ1-1; D is uncertain. Per germline, CDR1 SGHVS and CDR2 FQNEAQ. Trimming took 5 bases from V and 3 from J, leaving 16 bases between them. The CDR3 has 15 amino acids. For the CDR3, the DNA is TGTGCCAGCAGCGCAATAGAAACTTCAGACACTGAAGCTTTCTTT. Protein: CASSAIETSDTEAFF.

This clonotype was observed many times. The chain recombines TRBV20-1 with TRBJ1-5, with D perhaps TRBD1 (5 bases). The CDR3 spans 14 residues. The germline V gene has CDR1 DFQATT and CDR2 SNEGSKA (reference sequence). V lost 3 bases and J 3 bases, leaving 12 bases between the germline ends. For the CDR3, the DNA is TGCAGTGCTAGGCAGGGACGGATCAATCAGCCCCAGCATTTT. Its translation is CSARQGRINQPQHF.

This clonotype has ten or more counts. The chain carries TRBV29-1 and TRBJ1-1, with 10 bases identical to TRBD1. V lost 6 bases, J lost 5 bases, and 6 bases stayed unmatched. The CDR3 contains 13 residues. Germline assignment: CDR1 SQVTM and CDR2 ANQGSEA. The CDR3 DNA reads TGCAGCGTCGTCCCGGGACAGGGGACTGAAGCTTTCTTT. Translated: CSVVPGQGTEAFF.

This clonotype was seen repeatedly, ten times or more. The J gene is TRBJ1-4, the V gene TRBV20-1, with 7 bases fitting TRBD1. With V trimmed by 5 bases and J by 2 bases, 2 bases remained unmatched. The V gene's germline CDR1 is DFQATT and CDR2 SNEGSKA (reference sequence). The CDR3 runs to 13 residues. The CDR3 spells CSARQGTNEKLFF. The CDR3 DNA is TGCAGTGCTCGACAGGGTACTAATGAAAAACTGTTTTTT.

The rearrangement links TRBV2 to TRBJ2-5, with D unclear. The CDR3 has 13 amino acids. Germline-derived CDR1 and CDR2 are SNHLY and FYNNEI. Trimming left V 4 bases short and J 5 bases short, with 11 bases between. The CDR3: CASSVGDRETQYF. CDR3 in DNA: TGTGCCAGCAGTGTGGGCGATCGGGAGACCCAGTACTTC.

This chain links TRBV3-1 with TRBJ2-5; 10 bases align to TRBD2. The V and J ends lost 3 bases and 5 bases, in that order; junction bases with no gene match: 12. This CDR3 contains 17 residues. CDR1 LGHDT and CDR2 YNNKEL come from the germline V gene (reference sequence). The CDR3 protein is CASSQEYGLAAPETQYF. CDR3 coding DNA: TGTGCCAGCAGCCAGGAGTATGGACTAGCGGCCCCGGAGACCCAGTACTTC.

The rearrangement joins TRBV20-1 to TRBJ1-5; D is unresolved. Trimming took 6 bases from V and 1 from J, leaving 13 bases between them. The CDR3 runs to 14 residues. Germline CDR1 and CDR2: DFQATT and SNEGSKA (reference sequence). The CDR3 nucleotides are TGCAGTGCGCAAACACGCGGCAGCAATCAGCCCCAGCATTTT. Translation: CSAQTRGSNQPQHF.

This chain joins TRBV6-2 or TRBV6-3 and TRBJ2-7, with a possible D match to TRBD2 (6 bases). Germline CDR1 is MNHEY and CDR2 is SVGEGT. V shed 5 bases and J shed 4 bases, with 21 bases lying between them. The CDR3 totals 16 residues. For the CDR3, the DNA is TGTGCCAGCAGTCGGAGATCTTCATGGGAGGAATACGAGCAGTACTTC. It translates to CASSRRSSWEEYEQYF.

The chain joins TRBV18 to TRBJ2-2; perhaps TRBD2 as D (6 bases). With 0 bases removed from V and 11 bases from J, the gap between germline ends came to 19 bases. CDR1 and CDR2 (germline): KGHSH, LQKENI. The CDR3 loop spans 16 amino acids. This chain's CDR3 is CASSPPTGLAVRELFF. The CDR3 nucleotides are TGTGCCAGCTCACCACCGACTGGTTTAGCGGTCCGCGAGCTGTTTTTT.

This sequence joins TRBV3-1 and TRBJ1-6; tentatively, D is TRBD1 (5 bases). The CDR3 length is 13 residues. V lost 1 base and J lost 14, with 12 bases in between. Germline CDR1 reads LGHDT; CDR2 reads YNNKEL (reference sequence). The CDR3 nucleotides read TGTGCCAGCAGCCAAGGTTCGACAGCAACCCTCCACTTT. It encodes CASSQGSTATLHF.